This TCR beta chain was sequenced for a study of T cell responses to AZD1222 COVID-19 vaccine. General observations from the study: Donors skewed white British and female; clonal diversity was possibly underestimated. Repertoires were sampled only after the peak T cell response. Spike-specific TCR breadth and depth went up after people got two AZD1222 doses. Vaccine-associated CD4 TCRs spanned spike, dominant at 160-218 and 743-854.

Repertoires were generated with immunoSEQ multiplex PCR, while TCRdb's copy carries only in-frame clones and drops some. The sample holds approximately 150,000 clones; about nine tenths are singletons and the top ten take less than 6.5%. As concerns this clone: Its antigen is currently unknown.

This CDR3 contains 14 residues. V lost 0 bases and J lost 3, with 9 bases in between. Germline lookup yields CDR1 GTSNPN and CDR2 SVGIG (reference sequence). The sequencing here drew on peripheral blood, taken 28 days after the second AZD1222 dose. V is TRBV30 and J is TRBJ1-5; D is undetermined. The TCR originated in an adult who received the AZD1222 COVID-19 vaccine. Here the CDR3 reads CAWSVGHDNQPQHF. The CDR3 DNA is TGTGCCTGGAGTGTAGGCCACGACAATCAGCCCCAGCATTTT.